This T cell receptor (beta chain) came from a study of patients and donors after allogeneic stem cell transplantation (TCRdb year 2020). Turning to this clonotype: Its cognate antigen has yet to be identified. No quality values exist for individual bases; no much larger clone is one base distant.

Counted from cysteine to phenylalanine, this CDR3 has 16 amino acids. Only the CDR3 part of the read is kept: 48 bases, read in frame from the first base. V ends up 0 bases short and J 4 bases short, with an unmatched junction base count of 7. CDR1 is given as SGHRS and CDR2 as YFSETQ, both from the germline V gene. Library generation was performed with RT-PCR. Sequencing took place on a NextSeq 550. Starting from the raw public reads, TCRdb applied fastp trimming at Q25, assembled clones with MiXCR and retained in-frame beta chains. Every distinct CDR3 protein forms one entry, paired with its most common genes and DNA. The sample includes about 200,000 distinct CDR3 sequences, with less than 45% observed a single time. 33% of the sample belongs to the ten largest clones.

The V gene is TRBV5-1 and the J gene is TRBJ2-3, with TRBD1 identical over 8 junction bases. The material sequenced was blood, either unsorted or a sorted T cell fraction (not recorded which). This clonotype was sampled from a human donor who was either an allogeneic HSCT recipient or a stem cell or donor lymphocyte infusion donor (not recorded which). It is not recorded whose cells these are; they may come from a transplant donor. CDR3 protein: CASSLDDRGYSDTQYF. The DNA reads TGCGCCAGCAGCTTGGACGACAGGGGTTATTCAGATACGCAGTATTTT.